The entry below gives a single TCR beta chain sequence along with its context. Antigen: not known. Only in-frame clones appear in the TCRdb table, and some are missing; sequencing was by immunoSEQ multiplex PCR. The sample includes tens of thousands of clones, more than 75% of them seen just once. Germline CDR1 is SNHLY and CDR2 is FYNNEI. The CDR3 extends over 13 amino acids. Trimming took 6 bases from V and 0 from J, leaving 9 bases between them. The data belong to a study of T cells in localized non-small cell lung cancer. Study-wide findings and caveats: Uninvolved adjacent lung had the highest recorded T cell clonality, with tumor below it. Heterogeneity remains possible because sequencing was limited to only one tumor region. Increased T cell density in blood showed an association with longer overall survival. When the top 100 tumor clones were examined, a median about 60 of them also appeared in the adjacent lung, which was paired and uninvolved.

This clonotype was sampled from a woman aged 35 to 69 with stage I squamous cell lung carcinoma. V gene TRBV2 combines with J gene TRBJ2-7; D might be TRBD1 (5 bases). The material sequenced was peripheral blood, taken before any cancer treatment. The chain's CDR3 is CASRPTDSYEQYF. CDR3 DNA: TGTGCCAGCAGACCGACAGACTCCTACGAGCAGTACTTC.